This TCR beta chain is from a study of T cell repertoires in cytomegalovirus infection (dated by TCRdb to about 2019). For context, the study as a whole: The peptide stimulations were aimed at well-studied HLA-B-restricted epitopes as well as recently identified HLA-C-restricted CMV epitopes, whose presentation resists viral immunomodulation. The HLA type of each donor mattered for the analysis, because public TCR beta signatures pointed to carriage of CMV infection along with the matching HLA type.

Concerning this clonotype: Its antigen is still unknown. No quality values exist for individual bases; no much larger clone is one base distant.

What the research found in general, with its limitations: The ex vivo response was dominated by HLA-C-restricted CMV-specific TCR beta clonotypes, which also provided the single most frequent clonotype in two of eight donors. In both this cohort and an independent roughly 400-donor cohort, the cumulative frequency of public TCR beta family members distinguished carriers of CMV infection plus the relevant HLA type.

These reads were obtained on an Illumina HiSeq 1500. Using fastp trimming at Q25 and MiXCR clonotype assembly, TCRdb reanalyzed the public sequencing data and kept in-frame beta chains. Each entry merges the rows of one CDR3 protein and shows their most common DNA and genes. A total of 550,000 to 850,000 distinct CDR3 sequences appear in this sample, around 31% of them only once. The ten biggest clones cover 15% to 20% of the sample. The CDR3 numbers 13 residues from cysteine through phenylalanine. Of the read, only the CDR3 DNA is kept; its 39 bases are in frame from base 1. From a lookup of the germline V gene, CDR1 and CDR2 are SQVTM and ANQGSEA. Clipping removes 6 bases from V and 1 base from J, with 0 as the unmatched junction base count. The treatment or condition label, read with the paper, signifies: in vitro stimulation with specific CMV peptide epitopes to enrich CMV-specific T cells.

Here the chain combines TRBV29-1 and TRBJ2-3, and 11 junction bases match TRBD2. This receptor was obtained from a human donor in good health (CMV status not recorded). Some clones in this sample may be carry-over from other donors' samples. The input for sequencing was cultured PBMCs, taken from culture after CMV antigen stimulation. The CDR3 reads CSVTSGGTDTQYF. The DNA is TGCAGCGTGACTAGCGGGGGCACAGATACGCAGTATTTT.